These T cell receptor beta chains were read from a single sample in a study of T cells in Graves' hyperthyroidism and ophthalmopathy. One entry per CDR3 protein results from TCRdb running MiXCR on the multiplex PCR reads. The sample has nearly 750,000 distinct CDR3 sequences; just over 35% are singletons. The specimen sequenced was blood. The receptors were sampled from a woman in her thirties or forties with Graves' hyperthyroidism. CDR3s include the opening cysteine and the closing phenylalanine or tryptophan. D genes are given only for firm matches. Size tells how often a clone was seen (once, few, many) or the class of an expanded clone, and some rows leave it out.

V gene	J gene	D gene	clone size	CDR3 DNA	CDR3 protein
TRBV12-3/TRBV12-4	TRBJ1-5	TRBD1	many	TGTGCCAGCAGGTTGGGACAGGGCAATCAGCCCCAGCATTTT	CASRLGQGNQPQHF
TRBV10-3	TRBJ1-2	TRBD1	NA	TGTGCCATCAGTGAAGGGGGGACAGGGAACTATGGCTACACCTTC	CAISEGGTGNYGYTF
TRBV20-1	TRBJ2-5	NA	NA	TGCAGTGCACCGACGGGGAAAGAGACCCAGTACTTC	CSAPTGKETQYF
TRBV20-1	TRBJ1-3	NA	many	TGCAGTGCTAGAGACAACACTCACTCTGGAAACACCATATATTTT	CSARDNTHSGNTIYF
TRBV6-5	TRBJ1-5	NA	many	TGTGCCAGCAGTTACCGCCCAGGGAGGGAGCCCCAGCATTTT	CASSYRPGREPQHF
TRBV7-9	TRBJ1-4	NA	many	TGTGCCAGCAGCTTAGGAGGGAATGAAAAACTGTTTTTT	CASSLGGNEKLFF
TRBV6-5	TRBJ2-7	TRBD2	NA	TGTGCCAGCAGTTACCGCCTAGCGGTACGCTACGAGCAGTACTTC	CASSYRLAVRYEQYF
TRBV7-9	TRBJ2-7	TRBD1	NA	TGTGCCAGCAGCCACGGAAGGACAGGGAAACCGTACGAGCAGTACTTC	CASSHGRTGKPYEQYF
TRBV6-2/TRBV6-3	TRBJ1-5	TRBD1	NA	TGTGCCAGCAGTGGGACAGGGGTTGATCAGCCCCAGCATTTT	CASSGTGVDQPQHF
TRBV10-1	TRBJ2-7	TRBD1	NA	TGCGCCAGCAGAGTGGGACAGCGGCTATACGAGCAGTACTTC	CASRVGQRLYEQYF
TRBV6-2/TRBV6-3	TRBJ1-5	NA	few	TGTGCCAGCAGCCCTCCCGGGTATAGCAATCAGCCCCAGCATTTT	CASSPPGYSNQPQHF
TRBV6-5	TRBJ1-1	NA	NA	TGTGCCAGCAGTTACAGTCGACCGACGAACACTGAAGCTTTCTTT	CASSYSRPTNTEAFF
TRBV7-2	TRBJ1-1	NA	NA	TGTGCCAGCAGGGATTGGGGGGTGAATTCGGGATTCTTT	CASRDWGVNSGFF
TRBV7-6	TRBJ1-5	TRBD1	many	TGTGCCAGCAGCTTAACACCGACAGGGCGTGGCGGCAATCAGCCCCAGCATTTT	CASSLTPTGRGGNQPQHF
TRBV19	TRBJ1-5	NA	many	TGTGCCAGTAGTATCGGGGGGCCGGGCAATCAGCCCCAGCATTTT	CASSIGGPGNQPQHF
TRBV6-1	TRBJ1-1	NA	few	TGTGCCAGCCAGACAGTTTTGAACACTGAAGCTTTCTTT	CASQTVLNTEAFF
TRBV10-3	TRBJ2-6	TRBD1	NA	TGTGCCATCAGTGACCAAGGGACAGGCCAAAACTCTGGGGCCAACGTCCTGACTTTC	CAISDQGTGQNSGANVLTF
TRBV7-8	TRBJ2-7	NA	many	TGTGCCAGCAGCTTAGAGCTTTCGTATTACGAGCAGTACTTC	CASSLELSYYEQYF
TRBV19	TRBJ1-6	NA	NA	TGTGCCAGTAGTACCCCGACTTCTTCACCCCTCCACTTT	CASSTPTSSPLHF
TRBV2	TRBJ2-2	TRBD2	NA	TGTGCCAGCAGGGGTAGCGGGGGGCCCAGGGCCGGGGAGCTGTTTTTT	CASRGSGGPRAGELFF
TRBV3-1	TRBJ2-5	NA	NA	TGTGCCAGCAGCCAAGAGAAGCGGCTCCAAGAGACCCAGTACTTC	CASSQEKRLQETQYF
TRBV12-3/TRBV12-4	TRBJ1-6	NA	NA	TGTGCCAGCAGTTTCGGGGGGTTAAGCGGTTCACCCCTCCACTTT	CASSFGGLSGSPLHF
TRBV24-1	TRBJ2-7	NA	NA	TGTGCCAGCAGTGGGGTAGGGGGAACCCTCTACGAGCAGTACTTC	CASSGVGGTLYEQYF
TRBV14	TRBJ1-2	NA	NA	TGTGCCAGCAGCCAAGTTACCGGGGACCATTATGGCTACACCTTC	CASSQVTGDHYGYTF
TRBV19	TRBJ2-6	NA	many	TGTGCCAGTAGTGTACAGGACTCTGGGGCCAACGTCCTGACTTTC	CASSVQDSGANVLTF
TRBV2	TRBJ1-2	TRBD1	few	TGTGCCAGCAGTTTATCACAGGGGACTGGAAACACCTTC	CASSLSQGTGNTF
TRBV13	TRBJ1-1	NA	NA	TGTGCCAGCAGCTTGGTGGGGGTGAGGAACACTGAAGCTTTCTTT	CASSLVGVRNTEAFF
TRBV10-2	TRBJ2-5	TRBD2	NA	TGCGCCAGCAGTGGGGCCCCACTAGCGACGCAAGAGACCCAGTACTTC	CASSGAPLATQETQYF
TRBV5-4	TRBJ2-2	NA	few	TGTGCCAGCAGCTCCGGATCGGGGTACACCGGGGAGCTGTTTTTT	CASSSGSGYTGELFF
TRBV12-3/TRBV12-4	TRBJ1-4	TRBD1	NA	TGTGCCAGCAGTCCACAGGGGGTAAAACTGTTTTTT	CASSPQGVKLFF
TRBV29-1	TRBJ1-6	NA	NA	TGCAGCGTTGGGGACCGATATAATTCACCCCTCCACTTT	CSVGDRYNSPLHF
TRBV9	TRBJ2-2	NA	NA	TGTGCCAGCAGCGTAGAGGGGTCGGGCACCGGGGAGCTGTTTTTT	CASSVEGSGTGELFF
TRBV7-9	TRBJ2-7	NA	many	TGTGCCAGCAGCCTTCTGGGCCCCTACGAGCAGTACTTC	CASSLLGPYEQYF
TRBV29-1	TRBJ1-1	NA	NA	TGCAGCGTTCCCCATGAGAGGAACACTGAAGCTTTCTTT	CSVPHERNTEAFF
TRBV6-1	TRBJ2-2	TRBD1	NA	TGTGCCAGCAAGCGGACAGGGGAGGGCACCGGGGAGCTGTTTTTT	CASKRTGEGTGELFF
TRBV7-9	TRBJ2-6	NA	NA	TGTGCCAGCAGCCAAGAGCTAAGGCCGGGCTCTGAGGCCAACGTCCTGACTTTC	CASSQELRPGSEANVLTF
TRBV10-3	TRBJ1-6	NA	NA	TGCGCCAGCAGCCGGCTAGGGCAGGGAAATAATTCACCCCTCCACTTT	CASSRLGQGNNSPLHF
TRBV7-9	TRBJ2-7	NA	many	TGTGCCAGCAGCTATTTCCGGGACGACCGTTCCTACGAGCAGTACTTC	CASSYFRDDRSYEQYF
TRBV6-6	TRBJ1-4	NA	few	TGTGCCAGCAGTTACCAGGGGATTAATGAAAAACTGTTTTTT	CASSYQGINEKLFF
TRBV12-3/TRBV12-4	TRBJ1-4	NA	few	TGTGCCAGCACCCTGGAGGGTTGGACTAATGAAAAACTGTTTTTT	CASTLEGWTNEKLFF
TRBV6-5	TRBJ1-5	NA	many	TGTGCCAGCAGCCTCCCTGCGAGGGCCCAGCATTTT	CASSLPARAQHF
TRBV24-1	TRBJ1-1	NA	NA	TGTGCCACCAGGCAGAGGGGGGAAGCTTTCTTT	CATRQRGEAFF
TRBV9	TRBJ2-2	NA	few	TGTGCCAGCAGCGTAGGTATATCCGGGGAGCTGTTTTTT	CASSVGISGELFF
TRBV12-3/TRBV12-4	TRBJ1-5	NA	many	TGTGCCAGCAGTTATGGACGGAACAATCAGCCCCAGCATTTT	CASSYGRNNQPQHF
TRBV7-3	TRBJ2-2	TRBD1	few	TGTGCCAGCAGCTTAATGCAGGGGGCGACCGGGGAGCTGTTTTTT	CASSLMQGATGELFF
TRBV7-8	TRBJ1-2	NA	many	TGTGCCAGCAGCTTATCACAAACCTGGATTGGGTATGGCTACACCTTC	CASSLSQTWIGYGYTF
TRBV12-3/TRBV12-4	TRBJ1-4	NA	NA	TGTGCCAGCAGCCAAGGTGGTCACAGCCCTACCGAAAAACTGTTTTTT	CASSQGGHSPTEKLFF
TRBV11-2	TRBJ2-2	TRBD2	few	TGTGCCAGCAGCTTAGATCTTGCTAGCGGGGACGCCGGGGAGCTGTTTTTT	CASSLDLASGDAGELFF
TRBV7-9	TRBJ2-7	NA	many	TGTGCCAGCAGCCCTCAGGGGGGACTAGGGCTCGGCGAGCAGTACTTC	CASSPQGGLGLGEQYF
TRBV29-1	TRBJ1-1	NA	NA	TGCAGCGCTGTAGCCGGTGGGCACCCTAACACTGAAGCTTTCTTT	CSAVAGGHPNTEAFF
TRBV7-2	TRBJ1-5	NA	NA	TGTGCCAGCAGCCCAGACAGTTGGGCCAGTAATCAGCCCCAGCATTTT	CASSPDSWASNQPQHF
TRBV20-1	TRBJ1-2	TRBD1	many	TGCAGTGCTAGAGGGGGACAGGGAGTGAATGGCTACACCTTC	CSARGGQGVNGYTF
TRBV10-3	TRBJ2-5	TRBD2	few	TGTGCCACGAAGACTACTAAGCGGGAGGGTTTGGGGGAGACCCAGTACTTC	CATKTTKREGLGETQYF
TRBV5-6	TRBJ2-2	TRBD2	NA	TGTGCCAGTAGAGAGGAGCGGGGGATCGGGGAGCTGTTTTTT	CASREERGIGELFF
TRBV2	TRBJ1-1	NA	NA	TGTGCCAGCAGGGGGACCGAAAAGAACACTGAAGCTTTCTTT	CASRGTEKNTEAFF
TRBV7-2	TRBJ1-6	TRBD1	NA	TGTGCCAGCAGCTTGAGCAGGGGGATTTATAATTCACCCCTCCACTTT	CASSLSRGIYNSPLHF
TRBV7-2	TRBJ1-1	NA	many	TGTGCCAGCAGCTTTTGGGGGGCCAACACTGAAGCTTTCTTT	CASSFWGANTEAFF
TRBV10-3	TRBJ2-6	TRBD1	NA	TGTGCCATCAGGACCGACAGGGCGGGGGCCAACGTCCTGACTTTC	CAIRTDRAGANVLTF
TRBV20-1	TRBJ2-2	NA	NA	TGCAGTGCCGGCCTCCTAAACACCGGGGAGCTGTTTTTT	CSAGLLNTGELFF